One sample yielded the 16 T cell receptor beta chains listed below, sequenced in a study of T cells after somatic rescue of genetic block. Using immunoSEQ multiplex PCR, the repertoire was profiled, and TCRdb retains in-frame clones only, with some absent. The sample shows 68,000 or so clones, around 93% of them seen only once. The sequencing sample was made of peripheral blood mononuclear cells (PBMCs). All receptors come from a man aged 35-49 years.

The rearrangement joins TRBV6-5 to TRBJ1-6; 7 bases are a match to TRBD1. The length of the CDR3 is 14 residues. Germline V CDR1 and CDR2: MNHEY, SVGAGI. The V gene end was trimmed by 5 bases and the J gene end by 9 bases; junction bases not matched to a gene: 7. CDR3 residues: CASSRGTVGSPLHF. CDR3 nucleotide sequence: TGTGCCAGCAGTCGCGGGACAGTAGGTTCACCCCTCCACTTT.

The chain is built from TRBV20-1 and TRBJ2-5; no firm D call. Per germline, CDR1 DFQATT and CDR2 SNEGSKA (reference sequence). V lost 6 bases and J lost 7, with 9 bases in between. The CDR3 consists of 10 residues. The CDR3 DNA follows: TGCAGTGCCACCTTAGGGACCCAGTACTTC. Protein: CSATLGTQYF.

The chain couples TRBV19 to TRBJ1-2; D is undetermined. CDR3 length: 14 amino acids. V gave up 7 bases and J gave up 3 bases, with 15 bases separating them. CDR1 is LNHDA, CDR2 SQIVND, per germline (reference sequence). Here the CDR3 DNA reads TGTGCCAGTACTTGGCCGGAAAGGGACTATGGCTACACCTTC. It specifies CASTWPERDYGYTF.

This clone was seen only a few times. V and J are TRBV19 and TRBJ1-5, with a weak D call TRBD1 (6 bases). The CDR3 spans 17 residues. The ends were cut back, 3 bases at V and 1 base at J, with 16 bases in the middle. CDR1 is LNHDA, CDR2 SQIVND, per germline (reference sequence). The CDR3 DNA reads TGTGCCAGTAGTATGGGAAGAGGGACAACGAGCAATCAGCCCCAGCATTTT. Its protein is CASSMGRGTTSNQPQHF.

The rearrangement links TRBV15 to TRBJ1-1; D uncertain. The CDR3 contains 14 residues. Trimming cost V 1 base and J 1 base, with 7 bases left between them. CDR1 and CDR2 (germline): LNHNV, YYDKDF (reference sequence). The DNA for the CDR3 is TGTGCCACCAGCAGAGTTGAGGGGAACACTGAAGCTTTCTTT. It is translated as CATSRVEGNTEAFF. The variable domain in full, completed from reference TRBV15 and TRBJ1-1, reads DAMVIQNPRYQVTQFGKPVTLSCSQTLNHNVMYWYQQKSSQAPKLLFHYYDKDFNNEADTPDNFQSRRPNTSFCFLDIRSPGLGDTAMYLCATSRVEGNTEAFFGQGTRLTVV.

The rearrangement joins TRBV2 to TRBJ2-7; 8 nucleotides align to TRBD2. The CDR3 consists of 14 residues. The germline V gene encodes CDR1 SNHLY and CDR2 FYNNEI. Losses at the gene ends were 4 bases for V and 5 bases for J; bases not matched to a gene: 7. CDR3 sequence (DNA): TGTGCCAGCAGTGGTCCAGCGGGGGTGCACGAGCAGTACTTC. Amino acids: CASSGPAGVHEQYF.

This chain connects TRBV6-6 to TRBJ1-5, with 8 bases lining up with TRBD1. CDR3 length: 14 amino acids. V dropped 5 bases and J dropped 11; count of bases not matched to a gene: 11. Germline lookup yields CDR1 MNHNY and CDR2 SVGAGI (reference sequence). The CDR3 spells CASSQNRGDPAQHF. As DNA, the CDR3 is TGTGCCAGCAGTCAAAACAGGGGGGACCCGGCCCAGCATTTT.

A single count supports this clone. V is TRBV5-4 and J is TRBJ2-2; D not certain. The germline V gene encodes CDR1 SGHNT and CDR2 YYREEE (reference sequence). This CDR3 has 15 residues. The V and J ends lost 4 bases and 0 bases respectively, with 10 bases between them. DNA of the CDR3: TGTGCCAGCAGCCCGTCCGGGCCGAACACCGGGGAGCTGTTTTTT. Translation: CASSPSGPNTGELFF. Combining the CDR3 with reference TRBV5-4 and TRBJ2-2 gives the whole variable domain ETGVTQSPTHLIKTRGQQVTLRCSSQSGHNTVSWYQQALGQGPQFIFQYYREEENGRGNFPPRFSGLQFPNYSSELNVNALELDDSALYLCASSPSGPNTGELFFGEGSRLTVL.

CDR3 region: CASSRPGPGENEQFF. CDR3 nucleotides: TGTGCCAGCAGCCGCCCGGGACCCGGCGAGAATGAGCAGTTCTTC. The V and J genes are TRBV7-2 and TRBJ2-1, with D tentatively TRBD1 or TRBD2 (5 bases each). V lost 5 bases and J 7 bases, leaving 18 bases between the germline ends. CDR1 is SGHTA and CDR2 is FQGNSA in the germline V gene. The CDR3 has 15 residues.

The genes are TRBV11-2 and TRBJ2-7; 15 bases map to TRBD2. This CDR3 comprises 15 residues. The junction had 1 base not matched to a gene; V was cut back by 4 bases and J by 3 bases. The germline gives CDR1 SGHAT, CDR2 FQNNGV. The DNA for the CDR3 is TGTGCCAGCAGCTCGGGACTAGCGGGAGGCTACGAGCAGTACTTC. Translated, it gives CASSSGLAGGYEQYF.

This clone was observed a single time. V gene TRBV28 combines with J gene TRBJ2-1, with D uncertain. The CDR3 contains 11 residues. Trimming removed 2 bases from V and 15 bases from J, with 11 bases in between. The germline V gene has CDR1 MDHEN and CDR2 SYDVKM. In nucleotides, the CDR3 is TGTGCCAGCAGTTTAACCGCTCACCTGTTCTTC. Translated: CASSLTAHLFF.

The V and J genes are TRBV28 and TRBJ1-1; no firm D call. The CDR3 contains 15 residues. The ends were cut back, 7 bases at V and 7 bases at J, with 22 bases in the middle. The germline V gene has CDR1 MDHEN and CDR2 SYDVKM. CDR3 residues: CASITPDGGGDEAFF. DNA of the CDR3: TGTGCCAGCATCACCCCGGATGGTGGTGGGGATGAAGCTTTCTTT. The entire variable domain, with the rest obtained from reference TRBV28 and TRBJ1-1, is as follows: DVKVTQSSRYLVKRTGEKVFLECVQDMDHENMFWYRQDPGLGLRLIYFSYDVKMKEKGDIPEGYSVSREKKERFSLILESASTNQTSMYLCASITPDGGGDEAFFGQGTRLTVV.

This sequence joins TRBV2 and TRBJ2-1; D unclear. The CDR3 length is 12 residues. The ends were cut back, 3 bases at V and 4 bases at J, with 4 bases in the middle. Per the germline V gene, CDR1 is SNHLY and CDR2 is FYNNEI. The CDR3 nucleotides are TGTGCCAGCAGTGATCTGTACAATGAGCAGTTCTTC. As protein: CASSDLYNEQFF.

The DNA for the CDR3 is TGTGCCAGCAGTTCTATAGACTGGGGGCGAGAGACCCAGTACTTC. This gives the protein CASSSIDWGRETQYF. The rearrangement joins TRBV6-5 to TRBJ2-5, with a weak D call TRBD1 (6 bases). Germline values: CDR1 MNHEY, CDR2 SVGAGI. With 4 bases removed from V and 4 bases from J, the gap between germline ends came to 16 bases. The CDR3 totals 15 residues.

The chain couples TRBV5-4 to TRBJ2-3, with TRBD2 matching 10 bases. This CDR3 is 16 amino acids long. J gave up 6 bases and V 4 bases, and 11 bases lay outside the gene matches. In germline, CDR1 is SGHNT, CDR2 YYREEE (reference sequence). DNA for the CDR3: TGTGCCAGCAGCGGACAGGCCGGGACTAGCGTTGATACGCAGTATTTT. This gives the protein CASSGQAGTSVDTQYF.

The chain employs TRBV28 and TRBJ2-4, with 7 bases that match TRBD2. V trimming: 3 bases; J trimming: 0 bases; junction bases outside the gene matches: 5. The CDR3 consists of 16 residues. Germline loops: CDR1 MDHEN, CDR2 SYDVKM. CDR3 nucleotide sequence: TGTGCCAGCAGTTTCGGGGGGACTCTAGCCAAAAACATTCAGTACTTC. This gives the protein CASSFGGTLAKNIQYF.